The rows below give T cell receptor beta chains drawn from one sample of a study of blood T cell repertoires in COVID-19. Clones were read by immunoSEQ multiplex PCR, and TCRdb kept only the in-frame ones, dropping some. The table lists about 160,000 clones, 85% of them singletons. Sequencing input: peripheral blood. The source is a man aged 40-55 years with acute or convalescent COVID-19. Each CDR3 is given with its conserved first and last residue. The D gene is left open where the match is weak. Size values are once, few and many counts, or a class for expanded clones, and some rows have none.

CDR3 DNA: TGTGCCAGCAGCCCAGGGACAGGACTCGAGCAGTACTTC
CDR3 protein: CASSPGTGLEQYF
clone size: few
D gene: TRBD1
J gene: TRBJ2-7
V gene: TRBV3-1/TRBV3-2

CDR3 DNA: TGTGCCAGCAGCTTAACAGGACAGCTAAGCTCCTACAATGAGCAGTTCTTC
CDR3 protein: CASSLTGQLSSYNEQFF
clone size: -
D gene: -
J gene: TRBJ2-1
V gene: TRBV11-3

CDR3 DNA: TGTGCCAGCAGACGGGCGCTAGCGAGCAGCACAGATACGCAGTATTTT
CDR3 protein: CASRRALASSTDTQYF
clone size: once
D gene: -
J gene: TRBJ2-3
V gene: TRBV5-4

CDR3 DNA: TGTGCCAGCAGCCGAGGACAGGGCGTTGTCGAAAATTCACCCCTCCACTTT
CDR3 protein: CASSRGQGVVENSPLHF
clone size: -
D gene: TRBD1
J gene: TRBJ1-6
V gene: TRBV5-4

CDR3 DNA: TGTGCCAGCAGTCTCCGATTCAGACTAGCGGCGAGCTCCTACAATGAGCAGTTCTTC
CDR3 protein: CASSLRFRLAASSYNEQFF
clone size: -
D gene: TRBD2
J gene: TRBJ2-1
V gene: TRBV27

CDR3 DNA: TGTGCCAGCAGCTTCAACATTAACTATGGCTACACCTTC
CDR3 protein: CASSFNINYGYTF
clone size: -
D gene: -
J gene: TRBJ1-2
V gene: TRBV11-2

CDR3 DNA: TGTGCCAGCAGCTTGGATGGCGGTACTAGGGCCAACGTCCTGACTTTC
CDR3 protein: CASSLDGGTRANVLTF
clone size: -
D gene: -
J gene: TRBJ2-6
V gene: TRBV5-6

CDR3 DNA: TGTGCCAGCAGCCCCGGGGGGTTGGGGACTGAAGCTTTCTTT
CDR3 protein: CASSPGGLGTEAFF
clone size: -
D gene: -
J gene: TRBJ1-1
V gene: TRBV4-2

CDR3 DNA: TGTGCCAGCAGTTACTCGACCTCGGGACAGGGCGGGGGCTACACCTTC
CDR3 protein: CASSYSTSGQGGGYTF
clone size: -
D gene: TRBD1
J gene: TRBJ1-2
V gene: TRBV6-6

CDR3 DNA: TGCGCCAGCAGCCAAGACCGCCCAGGCGAAAAACTGTTTTTT
CDR3 protein: CASSQDRPGEKLFF
clone size: -
D gene: -
J gene: TRBJ1-4
V gene: TRBV4-3

CDR3 DNA: TGTGCCAGCAGCATCTATAGCGGGGGTGCTTCCTACAATGAGCAGTTCTTC
CDR3 protein: CASSIYSGGASYNEQFF
clone size: -
D gene: TRBD2
J gene: TRBJ2-1
V gene: TRBV5-6